This TCR beta chain derives from a study of cytomegalovirus exposure and HLA in healthy donors. PCR involved 60 Vbeta and 13 Jbeta primers. Method: immunoSEQ multiplex PCR; TCRdb's copy keeps in-frame clones and lacks some. The data hold about 160,000 clones, with roughly 80% observed a single time. Study-level points and caveats: Later analysis demonstrated an association between a missense DCLRE1C variant and TCR beta V- and J-gene trimming. Cytomegalovirus-associated TCR beta chains were listed, numbering approximately 150.

CDR1 MNHEY and CDR2 SVGAGI come from the germline V gene. J gave up 5 bases and V 4 bases, and 4 bases lay outside the gene matches. The CDR3 covers 14 residues. This clone was detected only once. Its cognate antigen is unknown. This TCR was recovered from a woman aged 30 to 39 in good health and CMV-seropositive. V gene TRBV6-5 combines with J gene TRBJ2-5, with 10 bases fitting TRBD2. The source material was PBMCs. The CDR3 sequence is CASSSGLAMETQYF. The CDR3, as DNA: TGTGCCAGCAGTTCGGGACTAGCGATGGAGACCCAGTACTTC.